The T cell receptor beta chain under discussion was sequenced for a study of OX40 agonist ivuxolimab in advanced cancers. Study summary: The dose of intravenous ivuxolimab that patients received every 2 weeks ranged from 0.01 to 10 mg/kg.

Generated by immunoSEQ multiplex PCR, the TCRdb table keeps only in-frame clones and is missing some. The sample shows around 60,000 clones, 75% to 85% of them seen only once. This material consisted of CD4+ or CD8+ T cells sorted from blood, taken in a trial of the OX40 agonist ivuxolimab. The receptor comes from an adult with an advanced solid tumor such as melanoma, head and neck, liver or kidney cancer.

CDR3 bases: TGTGCCATCAGTGAGTCTGAGGGGGTTAATCAGCCCCAGCATTTT. Translating gives CAISESEGVNQPQHF. V and J are TRBV10-3 and TRBJ1-5, with a possible D match to TRBD1 (6 bases). In germline, CDR1 is ENHRY, CDR2 SYGVKD. The CDR3 is made up of 15 amino acids. The V end lost 0 bases, the J end lost 4 bases, and 10 bases lay between the germline ends.